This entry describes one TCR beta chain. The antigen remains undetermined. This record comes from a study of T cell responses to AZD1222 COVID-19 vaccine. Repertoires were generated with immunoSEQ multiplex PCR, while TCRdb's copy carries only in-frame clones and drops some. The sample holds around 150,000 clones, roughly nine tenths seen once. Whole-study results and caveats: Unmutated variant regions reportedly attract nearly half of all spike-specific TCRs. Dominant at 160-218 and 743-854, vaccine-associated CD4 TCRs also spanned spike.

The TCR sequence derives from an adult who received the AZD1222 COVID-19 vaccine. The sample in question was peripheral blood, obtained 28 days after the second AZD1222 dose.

CDR3 sequence: CASSTLRRLAGGNEQFF. CDR3 sequence (DNA): TGTGCCAGCAGCACCCTCCGGAGGCTAGCGGGAGGCAATGAGCAGTTCTTC. V usage is TRBV21-1 and J usage is TRBJ2-1; the listed D gene, TRBD2, was not tested against the DNA. TRBV21-1 constitutes a pseudogene. CDR3 length: 17 residues.